This TCR beta chain comes out of a study of blood T cell repertoires in COVID-19 (TCRdb year 2020). Broadly, across the study: Collaborator samples came from the United States, Italy and Spain and covered acute and convalescent phases of COVID-19. The repertoires were made available in a free public database intended to serve as a resource for research on the immune response to SARS-CoV-2. The sample metadata nearly always contained a de-identified subject ID, COVID-19 status, age in years and sex. HLA class I and class II types, where available, came from metadata supplied by the sample provider rather than from assay-based typing. Samples were obtained from the ongoing ImmuneRACE study (first 160 participants) and from 1,254 subjects provided by 6 global collaborators. Deeply sampled blood TCRbeta repertoires from subjects exposed to, actively infected with, or recovered from COVID-19 were included in the dataset. The material from the prospective study consisted of cDNA or gDNA derived from T cells, B-cell-depleted T cells, or PBMCs.

Beyond this particular receptor, the publication reports: Clinical and demographic metadata were provided uncurated, with the amount varying by source and participant.

As regards this clone: Its antigen is currently not known. The sample holds no much larger clone one base away, and base qualities are not on file.

The collaborating institutions used their own protocols to collect whole blood in K2EDTA tubes. For TCRbeta analysis, collaborators shipped samples as frozen whole blood, isolated PBMCs, or DNA extracted from either of those sample types. After removal of 4 bases from V and 7 bases from J, the junction retains 10 bases not matched to a gene. Looking up the germline V gene yields CDR1 SGHRS and CDR2 YFSETQ. The cysteine opens and the phenylalanine closes a CDR3 of 16 amino acids. Only the CDR3 DNA is retained, 48 bases long and in frame from the first base. TCRbeta CDR3 regions were amplified from genomic DNA using the immunoSEQ Assay, a bias-controlled multiplex PCR. The original pipeline was this. Within the assay, amplification of reference gene primers was used to estimate how many nucleated cells each sample contained. To quantify the absolute abundance of each unique TCRbeta CDR3 rearrangement, sequence reads were collapsed and filtered. For each sample, productive Simpson clonality was calculated as the square root of Simpson's diversity index across productive rearrangements. Sourced from immuneACCESS, this table was stored by TCRdb with only in-frame sequences that have V and J called. A share of the clones is absent; for the studies checked, an unresolved V gene accounts for under half, and the remainder has no known explanation. V, J and clone size are taken as reported in that table, and D and trimming were inferred from the DNA itself. The sample table records about 220,000 clones; 82% of these occur just once. The leading ten clones occupy about 3.8% of the sample.

The clonotype originates from an elderly woman with acute or convalescent COVID-19. Sample: peripheral blood. The chain was built from TRBV5-1 and TRBJ2-7, and TRBD2 aligns with 14 junction nucleotides. Read as DNA, the sequence is TGCGCCAGCAGCGCCTCGACTAGCGGGGGGGCTGGTGAGCAGTACTTC. Its protein reads: CASSASTSGGAGEQYF.